Reported below is one T cell receptor (beta chain). Its antigen is currently not known. Base quality data are lacking; no much larger clone is found one base away. The data derive from a study of blood T cell repertoires in COVID-19 (dated by TCRdb to 2018 to 2021). Looking at the study overall: Samples covering the acute and convalescent phases of COVID-19 were provided by collaborators in the United States, Italy and Spain. The material from the prospective study consisted of cDNA or gDNA derived from T cells, B-cell-depleted T cells, or PBMCs. The dataset comprised deeply sampled blood TCRbeta repertoires from subjects exposed to, actively infected with, or recovered from COVID-19. A freely available public database, intended as a resource for researchers studying the immune response to SARS-CoV-2, is where the repertoires were released. Samples were obtained from the ongoing ImmuneRACE study (first 160 participants) and from 1,254 subjects provided by 6 global collaborators. The sample metadata nearly always contained a de-identified subject ID, COVID-19 status, age in years and sex. Where HLA class I and class II types were available, the types were taken from metadata supplied by the sample provider, not from assay-based typing.

The collaborating institutions used their own protocols to collect whole blood in K2EDTA tubes. For TCRbeta analysis, collaborators shipped samples in one of three forms: frozen whole blood, isolated PBMCs, or DNA extracted from either of those sample types. Overall results and qualifications from the work: Clinical and demographic metadata were provided uncurated, with the amount varying by source and participant.

The immunoSEQ Assay, a bias-controlled multiplex PCR, was used to amplify TCRbeta CDR3 regions from genomic DNA. The study's processing was this. The number of nucleated cells in each sample was estimated by amplification of reference gene primers within the assay. Sequence reads were collapsed and filtered to measure the absolute abundance of every unique TCRbeta CDR3 rearrangement. For each sample, productive Simpson clonality was calculated as the square root of Simpson's diversity index over productive rearrangements. Held by TCRdb, this immuneACCESS table contains in-frame sequences only and omits some clones. Under half of the omission traces to an unresolved V gene where checked; the cause of the rest is unknown. V, J and clone size are those of that table, while D and trimming were read from the DNA. Counted in this sample were more than 90,000 clones; 70% to 80% of them appeared once. About 2.5% of the sample lies in the top ten.

V lost 7 bases and J lost 10 bases, and the count of bases not matched to a germline gene is 15. The CDR3 contains 16 residues, cysteine and phenylalanine counted. The retained sequence is limited to the CDR3, 48 bases, with the frame set at the first base. CDR1 and CDR2, looked up from the germline V gene, are SNHLY and FYNNEI. The chain is encoded by TRBV2 joined to TRBJ1-6, and 8 junctional nucleotides match TRBD1. The sample comprised peripheral blood. The TCR comes from a man between 45 and 60 years old with acute or convalescent COVID-19. Here the CDR3 is given as CASTLNAQGAGSPLHF. In nucleotide form, the sequence is TGTGCCAGCACCCTGAACGCCCAGGGGGCAGGGTCACCCCTCCACTTT. With the portions outside the CDR3 filled from the reference TRBV2 and TRBJ1-6 genes, the complete variable region becomes EPEVTQTPSHQVTQMGQEVILRCVPISNHLYFYWYRQILGQKVEFLVSFYNNEISEKSEIFDDQFSVERPDGSNFTLKIRSTKLEDSAMYFCASTLNAQGAGSPLHFGNGTRLTVT.